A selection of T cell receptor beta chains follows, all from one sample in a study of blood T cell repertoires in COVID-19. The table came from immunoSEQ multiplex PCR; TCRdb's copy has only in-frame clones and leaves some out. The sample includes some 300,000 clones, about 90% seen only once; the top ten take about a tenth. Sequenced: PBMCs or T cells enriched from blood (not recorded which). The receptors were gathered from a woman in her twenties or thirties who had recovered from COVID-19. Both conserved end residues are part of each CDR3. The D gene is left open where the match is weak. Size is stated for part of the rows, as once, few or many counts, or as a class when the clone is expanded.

cdr3_aa: CASSSPRVAGDDRGDTQYF
cdr3_nt: TGTGCCAGCAGCTCCCCCAGGGTAGCGGGAGACGATAGGGGAGATACGCAGTATTTT
d_call: TRBD2
clone_size: once
v_call: TRBV13
j_call: TRBJ2-3

cdr3_aa: CASSDPGQGSGNTIYF
cdr3_nt: TGTGCCAGCAGCGACCCGGGACAGGGGTCTGGAAACACCATATATTTT
d_call: TRBD1
clone_size: -
v_call: TRBV6-2/TRBV6-3
j_call: TRBJ1-3

cdr3_aa: CAYSLLGDPSTDTQYF
cdr3_nt: TGTGCCTATTCACTACTCGGGGATCCCAGCACAGATACGCAGTATTTT
d_call: -
clone_size: -
v_call: TRBV30
j_call: TRBJ2-3

cdr3_aa: CASSLEGGAGSYNSPLHF
cdr3_nt: TGTGCCAGCAGTTTAGAAGGGGGCGCAGGGTCCTATAATTCACCCCTCCACTTT
d_call: TRBD1
clone_size: -
v_call: TRBV28
j_call: TRBJ1-6

cdr3_aa: CAIRGTEYTEAFF
cdr3_nt: TGTGCCATCAGGGGGACAGAGTACACTGAAGCTTTCTTT
d_call: TRBD1
clone_size: few
v_call: TRBV10-3
j_call: TRBJ1-1

cdr3_aa: CATSRGGSGSYEQYF
cdr3_nt: TGTGCCACCAGCAGAGGGGGCAGCGGGAGTTACGAGCAGTACTTC
d_call: TRBD2
clone_size: -
v_call: TRBV15
j_call: TRBJ2-7

cdr3_aa: CASSLWTSYEQYF
cdr3_nt: TGTGCCAGCAGCCTATGGACAAGCTACGAGCAGTACTTC
d_call: -
clone_size: -
v_call: TRBV5-6
j_call: TRBJ2-7

cdr3_aa: CASSFSVGSNVLTF
cdr3_nt: TGTGCCAGCAGTTTTTCGGTGGGCAGCAACGTCCTGACTTTC
d_call: -
clone_size: -
v_call: TRBV27
j_call: TRBJ2-6

cdr3_aa: CASSLRIEAGGDEQFF
cdr3_nt: TGCGCCAGCAGCTTACGGATAGAGGCTGGGGGCGATGAGCAGTTCTTC
d_call: -
clone_size: -
v_call: TRBV5-1
j_call: TRBJ2-1

cdr3_aa: CATSRDLGQGREAFF
cdr3_nt: TGTGCCACCAGCAGAGATTTGGGGCAGGGTAGGGAAGCTTTCTTT
d_call: -
clone_size: few
v_call: TRBV15
j_call: TRBJ1-1

cdr3_aa: CASSLTSGSYEQYF
cdr3_nt: TGTGCTAGCAGCTTAACTAGCGGGTCCTACGAGCAGTACTTC
d_call: TRBD2
clone_size: -
v_call: TRBV7-7
j_call: TRBJ2-7

cdr3_aa: CASRQGGDTEAFF
cdr3_nt: TGTGCCAGCAGACAGGGTGGGGACACTGAAGCTTTCTTT
d_call: -
clone_size: -
v_call: TRBV6-5
j_call: TRBJ1-1

cdr3_aa: CASSQQLAGSREQYF
cdr3_nt: TGCGCCAGCAGCCAACAGCTAGCGGGGTCACGGGAGCAGTACTTC
d_call: TRBD2
clone_size: -
v_call: TRBV4-3
j_call: TRBJ2-7

cdr3_aa: CASSAGTGFDEQYF
cdr3_nt: TGTGCCAGCAGCGCCGGGACAGGGTTCGACGAGCAGTACTTC
d_call: TRBD1
clone_size: -
v_call: TRBV25-1
j_call: TRBJ2-7

cdr3_aa: CASSPSSIRVNSPLHF
cdr3_nt: TGTGCCAGCTCACCAAGCTCGATAAGAGTCAATTCACCCCTCCACTTT
d_call: -
clone_size: -
v_call: TRBV18
j_call: TRBJ1-6

cdr3_aa: CASSQEEGLNTEAFF
cdr3_nt: TGTGCCAGCAGCCAAGAGGAGGGTTTAAACACTGAAGCTTTCTTT
d_call: -
clone_size: -
v_call: TRBV4-2
j_call: TRBJ1-1

cdr3_aa: CASSKGGLAGGPHLHEQFF
cdr3_nt: TGTGCCAGTAGTAAGGGGGGACTAGCGGGAGGGCCCCATTTGCATGAGCAGTTCTTC
d_call: TRBD2
clone_size: -
v_call: TRBV19
j_call: TRBJ2-1

cdr3_aa: CASSLLAGTYEQYF
cdr3_nt: TGTGCCAGCAGCCTACTAGCGGGGACCTACGAGCAGTACTTC
d_call: TRBD2
clone_size: -
v_call: TRBV6-5
j_call: TRBJ2-7

cdr3_aa: CASSLNGGAAEETQYF
cdr3_nt: TGTGCCAGCAGCTTAAACGGCGGAGCGGCGGAAGAGACCCAGTACTTC
d_call: -
clone_size: few
v_call: TRBV7-3
j_call: TRBJ2-5

cdr3_aa: CASGFARAMILNYNEQFF
cdr3_nt: TGTGCTAGTGGTTTTGCCAGGGCTATGATATTAAACTACAATGAGCAGTTCTTC
d_call: -
clone_size: -
v_call: TRBV12-5
j_call: TRBJ2-1

cdr3_aa: CASSPWGAQEQYF
cdr3_nt: TGTGCCAGTAGCCCCTGGGGAGCGCAGGAGCAGTACTTC
d_call: -
clone_size: once
v_call: TRBV19
j_call: TRBJ2-7

cdr3_aa: CASSRYTGVNQPQHF
cdr3_nt: TGTGCCAGCAGTCGATATACAGGGGTCAATCAGCCCCAGCATTTT
d_call: TRBD1
clone_size: -
v_call: TRBV28
j_call: TRBJ1-5

cdr3_aa: CASHLTGEDSPLHF
cdr3_nt: TGTGCCAGTCATTTGACAGGGGAAGATTCACCCCTCCACTTT
d_call: TRBD1
clone_size: -
v_call: TRBV19
j_call: TRBJ1-6

cdr3_aa: CASSFMTVDTEAFF
cdr3_nt: TGTGCCAGCAGCTTCATGACTGTGGACACTGAAGCTTTCTTT
d_call: -
clone_size: -
v_call: TRBV7-2
j_call: TRBJ1-1

cdr3_aa: CATSRGQISYEQYF
cdr3_nt: TGTGCCACCAGCAGGGGACAGATCTCCTACGAGCAGTACTTC
d_call: TRBD1
clone_size: -
v_call: TRBV15
j_call: TRBJ2-7

cdr3_aa: CASSETQDEQFF
cdr3_nt: TGTGCCAGCAGCGAGACCCAGGATGAGCAGTTCTTC
d_call: -
clone_size: -
v_call: TRBV7-9
j_call: TRBJ2-1

cdr3_aa: CASSVGLAGRSPFF
cdr3_nt: TGTGCCAGCAGCGTAGGCCTAGCGGGAAGATCCCCGTTCTTC
d_call: TRBD2
clone_size: -
v_call: TRBV9
j_call: TRBJ2-1

cdr3_aa: CASSFSGSTGRNTGELFF
cdr3_nt: TGCGCCAGCAGCTTTTCGGGGTCCACTGGGCGGAACACCGGGGAGCTGTTTTTT
d_call: -
clone_size: -
v_call: TRBV5-1
j_call: TRBJ2-2

cdr3_aa: CASSRDSLSYEQYF
cdr3_nt: TGTGCCAGCAGCCGGGACAGCCTCTCCTACGAGCAGTACTTC
d_call: TRBD1
clone_size: -
v_call: TRBV27
j_call: TRBJ2-7

cdr3_aa: CASSMRSTTDTQYF
cdr3_nt: TGTGCCAGTAGTATGAGGTCCACCACAGATACGCAGTATTTT
d_call: -
clone_size: -
v_call: TRBV19
j_call: TRBJ2-3

cdr3_aa: CASSVRGGDQPQHF
cdr3_nt: TGTGCCAGCAGCGTAAGAGGGGGTGATCAGCCCCAGCATTTT
d_call: -
clone_size: -
v_call: TRBV9
j_call: TRBJ1-5

cdr3_aa: CASSQREEKEKLFF
cdr3_nt: TGTGCCAGCAGCCAACGTGAGGAAAAGGAAAAACTGTTTTTT
d_call: -
clone_size: -
v_call: TRBV4-2
j_call: TRBJ1-4

cdr3_aa: CATKREVVYEQYF
cdr3_nt: TGTGCCACCAAGCGGGAGGTGGTATACGAGCAGTACTTC
d_call: TRBD2
clone_size: -
v_call: TRBV7-8
j_call: TRBJ2-7

cdr3_aa: CSADNNNEQFF
cdr3_nt: TGCAGCGCCGACAATAACAATGAGCAGTTCTTC
d_call: -
clone_size: -
v_call: TRBV29-1
j_call: TRBJ2-1

cdr3_aa: CASSLTADEQYF
cdr3_nt: TGTGCCAGCAGCTTAACTGCGGACGAGCAGTACTTC
d_call: -
clone_size: -
v_call: TRBV13
j_call: TRBJ2-7

cdr3_aa: CASSVAIGTINSVTQYF
cdr3_nt: TGTGCCAGCAGCGTAGCGATCGGGACTATTAATTCGGTGACCCAGTACTTC
d_call: TRBD2
clone_size: -
v_call: TRBV9
j_call: TRBJ2-5

cdr3_aa: CASSLSGGGGELFF
cdr3_nt: TGTGCCAGCAGCTTATCGGGCGGAGGAGGGGAGCTGTTTTTT
d_call: -
clone_size: -
v_call: TRBV11-3
j_call: TRBJ2-2

cdr3_aa: CASLLKRVASGRFDTGELFF
cdr3_nt: TGTGCCAGCCTGCTGAAAAGGGTGGCTAGCGGGAGGTTCGACACCGGGGAGCTGTTTTTT
d_call: TRBD2
clone_size: once
v_call: TRBV7-8
j_call: TRBJ2-2

cdr3_aa: CASRRDRWETQYF
cdr3_nt: TGCGCCAGTCGCCGGGACAGGTGGGAGACCCAGTACTTC
d_call: TRBD1
clone_size: -
v_call: TRBV5-1
j_call: TRBJ2-5

cdr3_aa: CASSQDLETQYF
cdr3_nt: TGTGCCAGCAGCCAAGACCTAGAGACCCAGTACTTC
d_call: -
clone_size: once
v_call: TRBV3-1/TRBV3-2
j_call: TRBJ2-5

cdr3_aa: CSVVGQVSYEQYF
cdr3_nt: TGCAGCGTTGTGGGGCAGGTCTCCTACGAGCAGTACTTC
d_call: -
clone_size: -
v_call: TRBV29-1
j_call: TRBJ2-7

cdr3_aa: CASSWTSENTGELFF
cdr3_nt: TGCGCCAGCAGTTGGACTAGCGAGAACACCGGGGAGCTGTTTTTT
d_call: TRBD2
clone_size: few
v_call: TRBV5-1
j_call: TRBJ2-2

cdr3_aa: CASSHPDREHDGYTF
cdr3_nt: TGTGCCAGCAGCCACCCGGACAGGGAACATGATGGCTACACCTTC
d_call: TRBD1
clone_size: -
v_call: TRBV14
j_call: TRBJ1-2

cdr3_aa: CASSPEVVGRTEAFF
cdr3_nt: TGTGCCAGCAGCCCCGAGGTGGTAGGGAGGACTGAAGCTTTCTTT
d_call: -
clone_size: -
v_call: TRBV7-9
j_call: TRBJ1-1

cdr3_aa: CASSFREKLFF
cdr3_nt: TGTGCCAGCAGTTTCAGGGAAAAACTGTTTTTT
d_call: -
clone_size: -
v_call: TRBV25-1
j_call: TRBJ1-4

cdr3_aa: CASSEARGTYREYEQYF
cdr3_nt: TGCGCCAGCAGTGAGGCCCGCGGGACTTATCGGGAATACGAGCAGTACTTC
d_call: -
clone_size: -
v_call: TRBV10-1
j_call: TRBJ2-7

cdr3_aa: CAWRWTSTGELFF
cdr3_nt: TGTGCCTGGAGGTGGACTAGCACCGGGGAGCTGTTTTTT
d_call: TRBD2
clone_size: -
v_call: TRBV30
j_call: TRBJ2-2

cdr3_aa: CASSLGSGAPYEQYF
cdr3_nt: TGTGCCAGCAGCTTAGGATCCGGAGCCCCCTACGAGCAGTACTTC
d_call: -
clone_size: once
v_call: TRBV11-2
j_call: TRBJ2-7

cdr3_aa: CASRSNTGTGLGKLFF
cdr3_nt: TGTGCCAGCAGGTCGAATACCGGGACAGGGCTCGGAAAACTGTTTTTT
d_call: TRBD1
clone_size: -
v_call: TRBV13
j_call: TRBJ1-4

cdr3_aa: CASSFITGSSYNEQFF
cdr3_nt: TGTGCCAGCAGCTTTATCACAGGGTCTTCCTACAATGAGCAGTTCTTC
d_call: -
clone_size: -
v_call: TRBV14
j_call: TRBJ2-1

cdr3_aa: CASYRGATEAFF
cdr3_nt: TGTGCCTCATACAGGGGCGCCACTGAAGCTTTCTTT
d_call: TRBD1
clone_size: -
v_call: TRBV30
j_call: TRBJ1-1

cdr3_aa: CSVEEDGVEGYTF
cdr3_nt: TGCAGCGTTGAAGAGGACGGGGTGGAGGGCTACACCTTC
d_call: -
clone_size: -
v_call: TRBV29-1
j_call: TRBJ1-2

cdr3_aa: CASSEPGTLDGRESYNEQFF
cdr3_nt: TGTGCCAGCAGTGAACCCGGGACGCTCGACGGGAGGGAAAGTTACAATGAGCAGTTCTTC
d_call: TRBD2
clone_size: -
v_call: TRBV2
j_call: TRBJ2-1

cdr3_aa: CSVSGTEAFF
cdr3_nt: TGCAGCGTTTCGGGCACTGAAGCTTTCTTT
d_call: -
clone_size: -
v_call: TRBV29-1
j_call: TRBJ1-1

cdr3_aa: CASTAVVCEQYF
cdr3_nt: TGTGCCAGCACCGCGGTTGTCTGCGAGCAGTACTTC
d_call: -
clone_size: once
v_call: TRBV12-3/TRBV12-4
j_call: TRBJ2-7

cdr3_aa: CASSPPGTDFWGYTF
cdr3_nt: TGTGCCAGCAGCCCCCCCGGGACTGACTTTTGGGGCTACACCTTC
d_call: -
clone_size: -
v_call: TRBV28
j_call: TRBJ1-2

cdr3_aa: CASYSLYGVTDTQYF
cdr3_nt: TGTGCCAGCTACTCCCTTTACGGGGTCACAGATACGCAGTATTTT
d_call: -
clone_size: -
v_call: TRBV28
j_call: TRBJ2-3